In its sample, the clone carrying this T cell receptor beta chain was seen a few times. Naive-designated CD8 cells lacked CD45RO, were positively enriched for CCR7, and omitted terminally differentiated effector memory CD45RA+ cells. The CDR3 sequence is 11 residues long. Germline V gene data show CDR1 as SGHAT and CDR2 as FQNNGV. V shed 4 bases and J shed 11 bases, with 12 bases lying between them. These data originate in a study of shared clonotypes between healthy human individuals. Here immunoSEQ multiplex PCR was the method, and the copy in TCRdb shows in-frame clones only, minus some. The sample includes roughly 850,000 clones, about 97% seen only once; the top ten take around 0.25%.

Sequenced sample: naive CD8+ T cells sorted from blood. V usage is TRBV11-2 and J usage is TRBJ2-7; perhaps TRBD2 as D (5 bases). This sequence was found in a man in his thirties or forties in good health. Here the CDR3 reads CASSSSAGEYF. For the CDR3, the DNA is TGTGCCAGCAGCTCCTCGGCCGGGGAGTACTTC.